Below, one T cell receptor beta chain is given with its context. As yet, its antigen is unknown. The data were obtained in a study of cytomegalovirus exposure and HLA in healthy donors. Study-wide results and limits: Altogether, about 160 TCR beta chains were recorded as cytomegalovirus-associated. Later analysis demonstrated an association between a missense DCLRE1C variant and TCR beta V- and J-gene trimming.

It was with 60 Vbeta and 13 Jbeta primers that the PCR ran. Libraries were prepared by immunoSEQ multiplex PCR; TCRdb keeps only in-frame clonotypes and omits some of them. The repertoire table contains approximately 180,000 clones. V lost 3 bases, J lost 4 bases, and 7 bases lay in between. Germline V gene data show CDR1 as LNHDA and CDR2 as SQIVND (reference sequence). The CDR3 spans 13 residues. This clonotype was sampled from a man under 40 in good health and CMV-seronegative. This chain links TRBV19 with TRBJ1-3; tentative D call: TRBD1 (5 bases). The sample was PBMCs. The CDR3 here is CASSIGGGNTIYF. CDR3 sequence (DNA): TGTGCCAGTAGTATCGGGGGGGGAAACACCATATATTTT.